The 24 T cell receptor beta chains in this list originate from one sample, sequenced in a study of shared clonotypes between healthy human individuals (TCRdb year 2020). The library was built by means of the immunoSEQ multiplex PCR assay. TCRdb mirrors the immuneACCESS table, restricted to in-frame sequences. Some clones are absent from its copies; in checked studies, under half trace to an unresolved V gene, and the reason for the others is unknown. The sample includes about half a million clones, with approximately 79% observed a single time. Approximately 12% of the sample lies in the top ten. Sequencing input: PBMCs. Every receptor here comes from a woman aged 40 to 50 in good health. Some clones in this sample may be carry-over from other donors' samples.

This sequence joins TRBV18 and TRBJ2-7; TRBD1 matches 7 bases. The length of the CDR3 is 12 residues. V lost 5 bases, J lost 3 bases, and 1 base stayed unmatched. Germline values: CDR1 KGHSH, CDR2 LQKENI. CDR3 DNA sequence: TGTGCCAGCTCAGGGGACAGCTACGAGCAGTACTTC. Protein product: CASSGDSYEQYF.

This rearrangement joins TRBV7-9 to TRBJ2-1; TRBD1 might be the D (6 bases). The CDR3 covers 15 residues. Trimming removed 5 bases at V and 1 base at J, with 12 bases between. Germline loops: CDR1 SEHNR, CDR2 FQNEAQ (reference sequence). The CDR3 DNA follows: TGTGCCAGCAGCCGGGGCCAGGGGTCCTACAATGAGCAGTTCTTC. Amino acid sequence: CASSRGQGSYNEQFF.

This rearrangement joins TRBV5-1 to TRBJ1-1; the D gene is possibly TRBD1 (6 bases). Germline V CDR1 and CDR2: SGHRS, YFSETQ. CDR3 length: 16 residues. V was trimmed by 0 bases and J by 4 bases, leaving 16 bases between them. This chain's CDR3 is CASSLGAGDLSTEAFF. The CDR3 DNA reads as TGCGCCAGCAGCTTGGGGGCAGGGGACTTGAGCACTGAAGCTTTCTTT.

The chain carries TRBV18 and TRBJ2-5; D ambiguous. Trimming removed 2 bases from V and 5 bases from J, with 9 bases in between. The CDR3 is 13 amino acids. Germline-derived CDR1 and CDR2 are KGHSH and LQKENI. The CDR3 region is CASSPGVRETQYF. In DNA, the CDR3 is TGTGCCAGCTCACCAGGGGTGAGGGAGACCCAGTACTTC.

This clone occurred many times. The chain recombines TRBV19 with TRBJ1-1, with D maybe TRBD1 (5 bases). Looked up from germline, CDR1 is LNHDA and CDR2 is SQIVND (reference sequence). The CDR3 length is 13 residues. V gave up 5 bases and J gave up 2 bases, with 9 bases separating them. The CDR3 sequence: CASSFQGNTEAFF. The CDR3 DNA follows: TGTGCCAGTAGTTTTCAGGGTAACACTGAAGCTTTCTTT.

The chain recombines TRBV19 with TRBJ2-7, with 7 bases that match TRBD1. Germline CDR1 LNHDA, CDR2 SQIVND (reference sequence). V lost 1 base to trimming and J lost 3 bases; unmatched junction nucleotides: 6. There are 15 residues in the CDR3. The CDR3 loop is CASSIGTGVGYEQYF. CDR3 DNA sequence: TGTGCCAGTAGTATAGGTACAGGGGTGGGCTACGAGCAGTACTTC.

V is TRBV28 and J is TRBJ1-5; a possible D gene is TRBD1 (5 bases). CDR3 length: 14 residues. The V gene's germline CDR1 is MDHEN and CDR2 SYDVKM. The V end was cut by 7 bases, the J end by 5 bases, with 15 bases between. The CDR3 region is CASTTGGTDQPQHF. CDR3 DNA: TGTGCCAGCACCACTGGGGGGACGGATCAGCCCCAGCATTTT. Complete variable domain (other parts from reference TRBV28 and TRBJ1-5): DVKVTQSSRYLVKRTGEKVFLECVQDMDHENMFWYRQDPGLGLRLIYFSYDVKMKEKGDIPEGYSVSREKKERFSLILESASTNQTSMYLCASTTGGTDQPQHFGDGTRLSIL.

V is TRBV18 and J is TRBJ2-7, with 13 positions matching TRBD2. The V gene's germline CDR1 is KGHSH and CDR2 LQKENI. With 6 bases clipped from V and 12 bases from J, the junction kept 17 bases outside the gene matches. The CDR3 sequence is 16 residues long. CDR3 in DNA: TGTGCCAGCTCCCCCGGGACTAGCGGGGCATCCCTATTAGGGTACTTC. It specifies CASSPGTSGASLLGYF. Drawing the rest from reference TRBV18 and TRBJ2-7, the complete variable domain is NAGVMQNPRHLVRRRGQEARLRCSPMKGHSHVYWYRQLPEEGLKFMVYLQKENIIDESGMPKERFSAEFPKEGPSILRIQQVVRGDSAAYFCASSPGTSGASLLGYFGPGTRLTVT.

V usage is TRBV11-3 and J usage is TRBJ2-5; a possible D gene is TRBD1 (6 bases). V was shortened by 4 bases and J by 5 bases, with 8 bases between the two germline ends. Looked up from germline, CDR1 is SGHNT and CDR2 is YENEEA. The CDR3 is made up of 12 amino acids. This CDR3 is CASSYRDETQYF. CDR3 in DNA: TGTGCCAGCAGCTACAGGGACGAGACCCAGTACTTC.

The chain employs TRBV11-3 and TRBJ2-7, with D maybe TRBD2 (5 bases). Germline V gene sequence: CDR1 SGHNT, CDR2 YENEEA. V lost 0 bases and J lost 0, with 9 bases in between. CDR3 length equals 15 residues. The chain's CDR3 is CASSLDSGPSYEQYF. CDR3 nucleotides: TGTGCCAGCAGCTTAGACAGCGGCCCCTCCTACGAGCAGTACTTC.

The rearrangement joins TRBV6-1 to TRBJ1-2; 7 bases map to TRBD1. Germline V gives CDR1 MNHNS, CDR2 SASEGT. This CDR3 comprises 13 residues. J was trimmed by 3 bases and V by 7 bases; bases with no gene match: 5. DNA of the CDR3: TGTGCCAGCAAGCGCGGGACAGACTATGGCTACACCTTC. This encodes CASKRGTDYGYTF.

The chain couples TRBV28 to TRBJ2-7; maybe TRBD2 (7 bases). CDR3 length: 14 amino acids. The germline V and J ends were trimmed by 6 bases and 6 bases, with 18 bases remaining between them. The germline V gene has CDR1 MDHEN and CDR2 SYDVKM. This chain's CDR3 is CASSLRGRVIEQYF. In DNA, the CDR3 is TGTGCCAGCAGCCTTAGGGGGAGGGTGATCGAGCAGTACTTC.

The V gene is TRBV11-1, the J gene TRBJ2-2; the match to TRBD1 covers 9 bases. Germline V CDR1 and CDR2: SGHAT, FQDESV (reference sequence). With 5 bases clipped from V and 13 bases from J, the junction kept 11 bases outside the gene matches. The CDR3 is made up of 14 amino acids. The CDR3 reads CASSRDRELARLFF. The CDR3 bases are TGTGCCAGCAGCCGGGACAGGGAACTAGCTAGGCTGTTTTTT.

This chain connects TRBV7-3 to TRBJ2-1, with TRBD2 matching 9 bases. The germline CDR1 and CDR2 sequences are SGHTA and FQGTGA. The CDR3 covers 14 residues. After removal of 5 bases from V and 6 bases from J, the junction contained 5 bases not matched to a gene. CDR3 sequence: CASSLAGRGNEQFF. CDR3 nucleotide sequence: TGTGCCAGCAGCCTAGCGGGAAGGGGCAATGAGCAGTTCTTC. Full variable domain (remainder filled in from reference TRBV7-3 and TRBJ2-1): GAGVSQTPSNKVTEKGKYVELRCDPISGHTALYWYRQSLGQGPEFLIYFQGTGAADDSGLPNDRFFAVRPEGSVSTLKIQRTERGDSAVYLCASSLAGRGNEQFFGPGTRLTVL.

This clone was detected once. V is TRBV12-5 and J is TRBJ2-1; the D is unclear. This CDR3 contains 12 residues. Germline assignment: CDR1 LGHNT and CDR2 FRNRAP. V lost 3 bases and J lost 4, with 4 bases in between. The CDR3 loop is CASGFGYNEQFF. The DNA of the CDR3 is TGTGCTAGTGGTTTCGGGTACAATGAGCAGTTCTTC.

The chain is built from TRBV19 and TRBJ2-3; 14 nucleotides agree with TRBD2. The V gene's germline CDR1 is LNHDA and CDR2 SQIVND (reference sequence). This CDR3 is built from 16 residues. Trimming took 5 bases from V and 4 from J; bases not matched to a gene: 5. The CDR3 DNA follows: TGTGCCAGTAGTCCCCGACTAGCGGGAGGGCCAGATACGCAGTATTTT. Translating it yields CASSPRLAGGPDTQYF.

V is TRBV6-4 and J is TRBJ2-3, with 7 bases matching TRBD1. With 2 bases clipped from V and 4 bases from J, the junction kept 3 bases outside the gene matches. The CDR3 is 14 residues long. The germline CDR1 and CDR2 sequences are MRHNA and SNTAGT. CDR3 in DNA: TGTGCCAGCAGTGACGGGCAGGGGGCAGATACGCAGTATTTT. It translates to CASSDGQGADTQYF.

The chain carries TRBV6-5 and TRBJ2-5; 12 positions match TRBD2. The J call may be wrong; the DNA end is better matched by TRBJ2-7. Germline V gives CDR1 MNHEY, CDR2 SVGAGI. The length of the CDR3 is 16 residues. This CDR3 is CASSYSGLAGAYEQYF. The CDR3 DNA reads TGTGCCAGCAGTTACTCGGGACTAGCGGGCGCCTACGAGCAGTACTTC.

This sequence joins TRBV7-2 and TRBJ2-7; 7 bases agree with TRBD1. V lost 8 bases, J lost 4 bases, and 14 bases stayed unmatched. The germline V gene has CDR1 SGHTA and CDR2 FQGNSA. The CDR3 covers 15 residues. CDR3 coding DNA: TGTGCCAGCCGGACGGGCGCGACAGGGTCGTACGAGCAGTACTTC. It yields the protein CASRTGATGSYEQYF.

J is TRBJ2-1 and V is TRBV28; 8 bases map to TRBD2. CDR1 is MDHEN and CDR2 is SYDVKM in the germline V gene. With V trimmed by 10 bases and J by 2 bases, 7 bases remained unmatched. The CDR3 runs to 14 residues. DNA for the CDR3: TGTGCCACCGCAGCGGGAGAGGCCTACAATGAGCAGTTCTTC. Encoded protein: CATAAGEAYNEQFF.

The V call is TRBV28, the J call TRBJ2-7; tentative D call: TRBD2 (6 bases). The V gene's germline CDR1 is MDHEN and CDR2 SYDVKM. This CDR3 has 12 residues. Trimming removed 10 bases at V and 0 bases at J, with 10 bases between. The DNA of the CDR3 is TGTGCCACCCGGACTACCTCCTACGAGCAGTACTTC. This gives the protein CATRTTSYEQYF.

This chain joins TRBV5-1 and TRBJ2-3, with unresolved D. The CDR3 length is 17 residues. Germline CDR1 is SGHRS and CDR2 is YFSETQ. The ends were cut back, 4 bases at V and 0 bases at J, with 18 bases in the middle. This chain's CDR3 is CASSPLGGRASTDTQYF. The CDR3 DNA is TGCGCCAGCAGCCCCCTTGGTGGTAGGGCTAGCACAGATACGCAGTATTTT.

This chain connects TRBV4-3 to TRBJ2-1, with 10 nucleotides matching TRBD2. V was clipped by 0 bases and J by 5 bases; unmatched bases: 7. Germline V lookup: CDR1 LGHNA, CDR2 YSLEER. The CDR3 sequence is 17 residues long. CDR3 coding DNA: TGCGCCAGCAGCCAAGATCTTTCCGGACTAGCGGACAATGAGCAGTTCTTC. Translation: CASSQDLSGLADNEQFF.

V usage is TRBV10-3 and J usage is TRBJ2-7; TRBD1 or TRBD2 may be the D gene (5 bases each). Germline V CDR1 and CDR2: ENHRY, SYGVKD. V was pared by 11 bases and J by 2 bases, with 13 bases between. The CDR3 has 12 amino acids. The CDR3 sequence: CAARDGTYEQYF. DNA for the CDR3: TGTGCCGCTCGGGACGGAACCTACGAGCAGTACTTC.